Following are 8 T cell receptor beta chains from one sample sequenced in a study of Ad26.COV2.S vaccination and SARS-CoV-2 variants. As to treatment: around 19 received Ad26.COV2.S at low or high dose, single or two shots; five or six received placebo; per-sample allocation not given. Day 63 following the first vaccine or placebo injection was when the samples were taken. Method: immunoSEQ multiplex PCR; TCRdb's copy keeps in-frame clones and lacks some. The data show fewer than 300,000 clones, around 87% seen once. Sequenced here: peripheral blood, sampled in a trial of Ad26.COV2.S vaccine versus placebo. The receptor set was obtained from a person aged 18-65 years who received the Ad26.COV2.S COVID-19 vaccine or a placebo.

This rearrangement joins TRBV13 to TRBJ2-4, with D possibly matching TRBD2 (5 bases). V was shortened by 5 bases and J by 6 bases, with 11 bases between the two germline ends. Germline V gene data show CDR1 as PRHDT and CDR2 as FYEKMQ (reference sequence). The CDR3 has 13 amino acids. The CDR3 DNA reads as TGTGCCAGCAGCCCTTCGGCGGGAAACATTCAGTACTTC. Amino acids: CASSPSAGNIQYF.

This clone was recorded many times. The chain couples TRBV5-6 to TRBJ2-7, with 7 bases matching TRBD2. This CDR3 spans 15 amino acids. CDR1 is SGHDT, CDR2 YYEEEE, per germline. With V trimmed by 0 bases and J by 2 bases, 5 bases remained unmatched. The CDR3 nucleotides read TGTGCCAGCAGCTTGGGGCCTAGCGGCGCCTACGAGCAGTACTTC. Its translation: CASSLGPSGAYEQYF.

The rearrangement links TRBV4-1 to TRBJ1-1; no clear D gene. Germline V lookup: CDR1 MGHRA, CDR2 YSYEKL. There are 13 residues in the CDR3. The germline V and J ends were trimmed by 0 bases and 3 bases, with 5 bases remaining between them. CDR3 amino acids: CASSQDGDTEAFF. The CDR3 DNA is TGCGCCAGCAGCCAAGATGGAGACACTGAAGCTTTCTTT.

This chain joins TRBV4-2 and TRBJ2-1, with TRBD1 matching 7 bases. The CDR3 has 13 residues. Looked up from germline, CDR1 is LGHNA and CDR2 is YNFKEQ. V lost 5 bases and J lost 7; bases outside the gene matches: 5. This CDR3 is CASSDRVLNEQFF. CDR3 sequence (DNA): TGTGCCAGCAGCGACAGGGTTTTAAATGAGCAGTTCTTC.

This clone was found a few times. The chain is built from TRBV6-6 and TRBJ2-2; D is uncertain. The V and J ends lost 5 bases and 6 bases respectively, with 13 bases between them. The CDR3 is 14 amino acids. Germline assignment: CDR1 MNHNY and CDR2 SVGAGI (reference sequence). This CDR3 reads CASSQRSGPGELFF. CDR3 bases: TGTGCCAGCAGTCAAAGGTCTGGCCCCGGGGAGCTGTTTTTT.

J is TRBJ2-5 and V is TRBV5-4, with D perhaps matching TRBD2 (6 bases). V was clipped by 3 bases and J by 4 bases, with 16 bases between them. CDR1 and CDR2 from the germline V gene are SGHNT and YYREEE (reference sequence). CDR3 length: 15 residues. CDR3: CASSSSTRRRETQYF. The DNA for the CDR3 is TGTGCCAGCAGCTCGTCGACTAGGAGAAGAGAGACCCAGTACTTC.

The CDR3 loop is CASSLGLRNTEAFF. The CDR3 DNA reads as TGTGCCAGCAGCTTGGGTCTTCGGAACACTGAAGCTTTCTTT. V usage is TRBV5-4 and J usage is TRBJ1-1; D uncertain. V dropped 0 bases and J dropped 1 base, with 7 bases sitting between them. The CDR3 spans 14 residues. Per germline, CDR1 SGHNT and CDR2 YYREEE (reference sequence).

The chain recombines TRBV9 with TRBJ1-2, with 12 positions matching TRBD1. The CDR3 length is 19 residues. The ends lost 0 bases at V and 5 bases at J; junction bases unmatched: 14. Germline CDR1 reads SGDLS; CDR2 reads YYNGEE. CDR3 bases: TGTGCCAGCAGCGTAGATAGGGGGACAGGGGGCAGTAACGGATATGGCTACACCTTC. Protein: CASSVDRGTGGSNGYGYTF.